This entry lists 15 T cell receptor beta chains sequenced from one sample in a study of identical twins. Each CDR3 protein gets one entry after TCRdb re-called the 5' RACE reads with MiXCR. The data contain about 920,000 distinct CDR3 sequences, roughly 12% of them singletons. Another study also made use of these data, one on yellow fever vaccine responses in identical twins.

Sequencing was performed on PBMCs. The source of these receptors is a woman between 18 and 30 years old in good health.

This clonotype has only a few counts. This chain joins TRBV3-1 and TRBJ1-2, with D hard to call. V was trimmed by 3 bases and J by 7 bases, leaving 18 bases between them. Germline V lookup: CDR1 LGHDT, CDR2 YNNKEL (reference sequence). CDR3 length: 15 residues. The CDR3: CASSHDSYGLLGYTF. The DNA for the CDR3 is TGTGCCAGCAGCCACGATAGCTACGGGCTCCTTGGCTACACCTTC.

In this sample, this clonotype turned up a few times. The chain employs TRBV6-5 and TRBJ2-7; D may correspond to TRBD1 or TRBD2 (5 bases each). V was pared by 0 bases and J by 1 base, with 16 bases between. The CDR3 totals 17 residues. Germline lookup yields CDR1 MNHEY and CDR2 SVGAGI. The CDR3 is CASSYSVGVGASYEQYF. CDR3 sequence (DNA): TGTGCCAGCAGTTACTCAGTGGGGGTTGGAGCTTCCTACGAGCAGTACTTC.

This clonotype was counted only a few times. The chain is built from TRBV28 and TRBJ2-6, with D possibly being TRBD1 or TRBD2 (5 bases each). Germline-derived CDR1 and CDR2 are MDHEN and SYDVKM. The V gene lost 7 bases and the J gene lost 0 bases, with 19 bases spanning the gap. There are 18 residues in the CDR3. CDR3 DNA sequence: TGTGCCAGCACTGCGTCGGGACCGATATTCTCTGGGGCCAACGTCCTGACTTTC. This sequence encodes CASTASGPIFSGANVLTF.

Written as DNA, the CDR3 is TGTGCCAGCAGCTTGTTTGTGGGACAGGGGCCCTACGAGCAGTACTTC. This gives the protein CASSLFVGQGPYEQYF. The V call is TRBV5-5, the J call TRBJ2-7; 10 nucleotides align to TRBD1. With V trimmed by 1 base and J by 2 bases, 6 bases remained unmatched. Germline V gene data show CDR1 as SGHKS and CDR2 as YYEKEE (reference sequence). The CDR3 runs to 16 residues.

This CDR3 reads CATSRDMASGETQYF. In DNA, the CDR3 is TGTGCCACCAGCAGAGATATGGCTAGCGGAGAGACCCAGTACTTC. V gene TRBV15 combines with J gene TRBJ2-5; 7 bases are a match to TRBD2. Trimming at V came to 0 bases and at J to 4 bases, leaving 5 bases not matched to a gene. The CDR3 is 15 amino acids. Germline lookup yields CDR1 LNHNV and CDR2 YYDKDF (reference sequence).

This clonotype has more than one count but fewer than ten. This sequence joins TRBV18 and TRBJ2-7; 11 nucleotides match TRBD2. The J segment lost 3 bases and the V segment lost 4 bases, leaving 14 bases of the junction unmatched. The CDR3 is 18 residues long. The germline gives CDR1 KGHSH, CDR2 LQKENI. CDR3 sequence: CASSLKTSGTPRGYEQYF. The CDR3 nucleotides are TGTGCCAGCTCACTAAAGACTAGCGGGACCCCCCGCGGCTACGAGCAGTACTTC.

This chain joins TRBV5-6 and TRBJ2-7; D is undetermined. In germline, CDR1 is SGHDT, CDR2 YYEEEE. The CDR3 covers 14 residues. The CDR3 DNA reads TGTGCCATCAGCCCCAGGCTCGTAGACTACGAGCAGTACGTC. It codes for CAISPRLVDYEQYV.

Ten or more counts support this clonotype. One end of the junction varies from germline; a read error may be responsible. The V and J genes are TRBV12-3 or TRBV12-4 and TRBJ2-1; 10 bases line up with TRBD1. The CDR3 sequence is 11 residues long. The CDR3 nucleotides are TGTGCCAGCAGTTTATGGGACAGGGGAGTCTTC. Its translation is CASSLWDRGVF.

The CDR3, as DNA: TGTGCCAGCGCTACAGGGAACTCCTATAATTCACCCCTCCACTTT. It codes for CASATGNSYNSPLHF. The chain couples TRBV7-6 to TRBJ1-6; maybe TRBD1 (6 bases). Germline assignment: CDR1 SGHVS and CDR2 FNYEAQ. V was pared by 8 bases and J by 0 bases, with 11 bases between. The length of the CDR3 is 15 residues.

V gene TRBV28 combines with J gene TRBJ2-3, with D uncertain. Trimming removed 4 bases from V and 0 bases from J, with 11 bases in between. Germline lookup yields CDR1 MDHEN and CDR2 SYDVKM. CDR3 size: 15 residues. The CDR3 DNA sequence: TGTGCCAGCAGTTCCCACCCAGACAGCACAGATACGCAGTATTTT. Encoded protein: CASSSHPDSTDTQYF. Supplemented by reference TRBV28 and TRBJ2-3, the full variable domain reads DVKVTQSSRYLVKRTGEKVFLECVQDMDHENMFWYRQDPGLGLRLIYFSYDVKMKEKGDIPEGYSVSREKKERFSLILESASTNQTSMYLCASSSHPDSTDTQYFGPGTRLTVL.

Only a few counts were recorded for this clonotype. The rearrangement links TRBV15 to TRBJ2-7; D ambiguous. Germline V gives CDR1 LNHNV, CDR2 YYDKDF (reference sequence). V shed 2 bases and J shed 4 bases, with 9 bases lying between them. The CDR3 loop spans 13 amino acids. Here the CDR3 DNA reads TGTGCCACCAGCAGAAACGGACGATACGAGCAGTACGTC. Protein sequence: CATSRNGRYEQYV.

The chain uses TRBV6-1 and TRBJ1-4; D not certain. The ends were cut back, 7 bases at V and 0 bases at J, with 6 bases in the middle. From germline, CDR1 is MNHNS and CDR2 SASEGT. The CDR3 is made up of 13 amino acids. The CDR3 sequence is CASKGATNEKLFF. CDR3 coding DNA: TGTGCCAGCAAAGGAGCAACTAATGAAAAACTGTTTTTT.

Here the CDR3 reads CASSQGALTIYF. CDR3 nucleotides: TGTGCCAGCAGCCAAGGGGCACTCACCATATATTTT. V usage is TRBV14 and J usage is TRBJ1-3; D is uncertain. The CDR3 has 12 amino acids. Per the germline V gene, CDR1 is SGHDN and CDR2 is FVKESK. V shed 1 base and J shed 9 bases, with 7 bases lying between them.

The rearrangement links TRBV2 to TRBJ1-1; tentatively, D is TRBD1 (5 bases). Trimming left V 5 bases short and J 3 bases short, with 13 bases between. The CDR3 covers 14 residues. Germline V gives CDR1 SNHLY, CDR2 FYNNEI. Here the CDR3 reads CASSPPWGYTEAFF. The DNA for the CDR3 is TGTGCCAGCAGTCCCCCATGGGGGTACACTGAAGCTTTCTTT.

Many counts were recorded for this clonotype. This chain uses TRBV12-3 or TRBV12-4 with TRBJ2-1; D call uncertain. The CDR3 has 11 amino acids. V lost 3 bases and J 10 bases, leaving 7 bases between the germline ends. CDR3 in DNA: TGTGCCAGCAGTTTGTTAGAAGAGCAGTTCTTC. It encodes CASSLLEEQFF.